One and the same sample provided the 20 T cell receptor beta chains below, sequenced in a study of T cell changes during pregnancy in multiple sclerosis. Here immunoSEQ multiplex PCR was the method, and the copy in TCRdb shows in-frame clones only, minus some. The repertoire holds fewer than 90,000 clones, with 93% as singletons. The sequences come from peripheral blood, collected in the third trimester of pregnancy. The receptors stem from a female donor in good health, enrolled as a control in a pregnancy study.

This clone was counted a few times. The V gene is TRBV6-1, the J gene TRBJ1-2; the D is unclear. Trimming took off 2 bases at V and 4 bases at J, with 11 bases between the two ends. The CDR3 runs to 14 residues. Germline CDR1 and CDR2: MNHNS and SASEGT. This CDR3 is CASSESWASYGYTF. The DNA of the CDR3 is TGTGCCAGCAGTGAATCATGGGCAAGCTATGGCTACACCTTC.

CDR3 amino acids: CATTPRMNTEAFF. DNA of the CDR3: TGTGCCACCACTCCTCGTATGAACACTGAAGCTTTCTTT. This chain joins TRBV10-3 and TRBJ1-1; D gene uncertain. Germline V gene lookup returns CDR1 ENHRY and CDR2 SYGVKD. CDR3 length equals 13 residues. V lost 10 bases and J 0 bases, leaving 12 bases between the germline ends.

The genes are TRBV27 and TRBJ2-2, with D possibly matching TRBD2 (6 bases). This CDR3 is built from 14 residues. Trimming pared 6 bases from V and 1 base from J, leaving 9 bases between. Germline CDR1 MNHEY, CDR2 SMNVEV (reference sequence). Here the CDR3 reads CASSGTENTGELFF. For the CDR3, the DNA is TGTGCCAGCAGCGGGACTGAGAACACCGGGGAGCTGTTTTTT.

This chain connects TRBV14 to TRBJ2-1; D unclear. Germline-derived CDR1 and CDR2 are SGHDN and FVKESK. CDR3 size: 15 residues. V lost 4 bases, J lost 4 bases, and 14 bases lay in between. CDR3 in DNA: TGTGCCAGCAGCCTTGCTAGTGGAGCGTACAATGAGCAGTTCTTC. Its protein is CASSLASGAYNEQFF.

The gene calls are TRBV6-1 and TRBJ1-5; no clear D. Trimming shortened V by 8 bases and J by 2 bases, and 13 bases separated the two germline ends. The length of the CDR3 is 14 residues. Germline V gene sequence: CDR1 MNHNS, CDR2 SASEGT. CDR3 residues: CASLFVQGNQPQHF. Written as DNA, the CDR3 is TGTGCCAGCCTGTTCGTGCAGGGCAATCAGCCCCAGCATTTT.

This chain connects TRBV28 to TRBJ1-2; D perhaps matches TRBD1 (5 bases). The V gene's germline CDR1 is MDHEN and CDR2 SYDVKM. Trimming shortened V by 6 bases and J by 7 bases, and 18 bases separated the two germline ends. The CDR3 is made up of 14 amino acids. CDR3 nucleotide sequence: TGTGCCAGCAGCCAAACAGGAGGGCAGGGTGGCTACACCTTC. Translating it yields CASSQTGGQGGYTF.

This chain links TRBV28 with TRBJ2-7; 11 bases fit TRBD1. The germline CDR1 and CDR2 sequences are MDHEN and SYDVKM. CDR3 length: 19 residues. The junction had 23 bases not matched to a gene; V was cut back by 7 bases and J by 6 bases. The CDR3 region is CASTSLLGQGGRSRAEQYF. The CDR3, as DNA: TGTGCCAGCACATCCTTGTTGGGACAGGGGGGCCGCAGTCGGGCCGAGCAGTACTTC.

The chain has TRBV23-1 and TRBJ2-5; 7 bases are shared with TRBD1. TRBV23-1 is noted as an ORF with a role that remains uncertain. Germline trimming cut 0 bases from V and 2 bases from J; bases unmatched to any gene: 6. The length of the CDR3 is 16 residues. The chain's CDR3 is CASSQSLRGLQETQYF. The CDR3 bases are TGCGCCAGCAGTCAATCGTTGAGGGGGCTACAAGAGACCCAGTACTTC.

The gene calls are TRBV28 and TRBJ2-3; 8 positions match TRBD1. Germline CDR1 is MDHEN and CDR2 is SYDVKM. V lost 5 bases to trimming and J lost 0 bases; unmatched junction nucleotides: 7. This CDR3 has 16 amino acids. CDR3 sequence: CASSPPTGASTDTQYF. Here the CDR3 DNA reads TGTGCCAGCAGTCCTCCGACAGGGGCGAGCACAGATACGCAGTATTTT.

The CDR3 loop is CAWRLAGGPETQYF. In DNA form, the CDR3 reads TGTGCCTGGAGACTAGCGGGAGGGCCCGAGACCCAGTACTTC. V is TRBV30 and J is TRBJ2-5, with 13 bases matching TRBD2. The length of the CDR3 is 14 residues. The germline CDR1 and CDR2 sequences are GTSNPN and SVGIG (reference sequence). V lost 3 bases to trimming and J lost 5 bases; unmatched junction nucleotides: 3.

This rearrangement joins TRBV9 to TRBJ2-2; 8 bases agree with TRBD2. Per the germline V gene, CDR1 is SGDLS and CDR2 is YYNGEE. With 0 bases clipped from V and 6 bases from J, the junction kept 7 bases outside the gene matches. The CDR3 has 16 residues. In nucleotides, the CDR3 is TGTGCCAGCAGCGTAGATAATAGCGGGGCCTCCGGGGAGCTGTTTTTT. Amino acids: CASSVDNSGASGELFF.

CDR3 sequence (DNA): TGCGCCAGCAGCCTGTCTGCGGGTGAAACCGATGAGCAGTTCTTC. Translated: CASSLSAGETDEQFF. The V and J genes are TRBV5-1 and TRBJ2-1; D might be TRBD2 (5 bases). Trimming removed 4 bases at V and 8 bases at J, with 19 bases between. CDR1 is SGHRS, CDR2 YFSETQ, per germline. The CDR3 runs to 15 residues.

The chain is built from TRBV4-1 and TRBJ2-2; tentatively, D is TRBD2 (6 bases). In germline, CDR1 is MGHRA, CDR2 YSYEKL. CDR3 length: 15 residues. V was trimmed by 1 base and J by 0 bases, leaving 6 bases between them. CDR3 sequence (DNA): TGCGCCAGCAGCCAAGGGACTACGAACACCGGGGAGCTGTTTTTT. Its translation: CASSQGTTNTGELFF.

The rearrangement uses TRBV6-1 and TRBJ1-3; 8 nucleotides align to TRBD1. Germline CDR1 is MNHNS and CDR2 is SASEGT. The J segment lost 13 bases and the V segment lost 4 bases, leaving 12 bases of the junction unmatched. The CDR3 spans 14 residues. The CDR3 DNA follows: TGTGCCAGCAGTGTCGGACAGGGTTGGGGCTTAATATATTTT. Amino acids: CASSVGQGWGLIYF.

The CDR3 sequence is CASSLGQVSPGHTEAFF. Here the CDR3 DNA reads TGTGCCAGCAGCTTGGGGCAGGTGAGCCCCGGACACACTGAAGCTTTCTTT. The J gene is TRBJ1-1, the V gene TRBV7-8, with D possibly TRBD1 on 5 matching bases. The CDR3 extends over 17 amino acids. CDR1 and CDR2 (germline): SGHVS, FQNEAQ. V was pared by 3 bases and J by 3 bases, with 20 bases between.

The genes are TRBV28 and TRBJ1-1, with TRBD1 matching over 8 bases. V lost 6 bases, J lost 5 bases, and 26 bases stayed unmatched. The CDR3 contains 20 residues. Per the germline V gene, CDR1 is MDHEN and CDR2 is SYDVKM. The CDR3 spells CASSIGSGFWTGSSGTEAFF. The CDR3 DNA reads TGTGCCAGCAGCATTGGCAGTGGTTTTTGGACAGGGTCGTCCGGGACTGAAGCTTTCTTT.

The count of this clone is one. This chain uses TRBV19 with TRBJ1-5; D possibly corresponds to TRBD1 (6 bases). V lost 2 bases and J lost 5, with 10 bases in between. Germline-derived CDR1 and CDR2 are LNHDA and SQIVND (reference sequence). The CDR3 consists of 14 residues. CDR3 coding DNA: TGTGCCAGTAGTATACGGGACAACGATCAGCCCCAGCATTTT. Translated, it gives CASSIRDNDQPQHF.

This clone has just one count. This chain joins TRBV5-6 and TRBJ2-3; 13 bases fit TRBD2. The germline V gene has CDR1 SGHDT and CDR2 YYEEEE. J was trimmed by 1 base and V by 2 bases; bases with no gene match: 1. There are 16 residues in the CDR3. The CDR3 DNA reads as TGTGCCAGCAGCTTTGGGACTAGCGGGGGCACAGATACGCAGTATTTT. It yields the protein CASSFGTSGGTDTQYF.

The chain is built from TRBV7-8 and TRBJ2-7; 9 nucleotides agree with TRBD2. V shed 3 bases, J shed 1 base, and the junction held 4 bases outside the gene matches. CDR3 length: 15 residues. Germline CDR1 and CDR2: SGHVS and FQNEAQ. CDR3 DNA: TGTGCCAGCAGCTTTTTTAGCGGGGGTTCCTACGAGCAGTACTTC. It is translated as CASSFFSGGSYEQYF. Based on the CDR3 plus reference TRBV7-8 and TRBJ2-7, the full variable domain is GAGVSQSPRYKVAKRGQDVALRCDPISGHVSLFWYQQALGQGPEFLTYFQNEAQLDKSGLPSDRFFAERPEGSVSTLKIQRTQQEDSAVYLCASSFFSGGSYEQYFGPGTRLTVT.

As concerns this clone: Because it lacks the conserved phenylalanine or tryptophan at the end, this CDR3 is likely a read error. The limits of the CDR3 on the DNA are not certain, so only TCRdb's listed CDR3 is given. The V gene is TRBV5-6, the J gene TRBJ2-7; the table gives TRBD2 as D, unverified against the DNA. The CDR3 comprises 11 residues, both ends counted. Germline values: CDR1 SGHDT, CDR2 YYEEEE. This chain's CDR3 is CASSRGAEASL.